This TCR beta chain was identified in a study of blood T cells in healthy people across ages. About the research overall: Template-switching capture recovered about one barcoded beta molecule per two T cells.

The authors ran a second PCR of about 7 to 12 cycles using a sample-barcoded 5' primer and a J-beta primer mix. A single record per CDR3 protein comes from TCRdb applying MiXCR to the 5' RACE reads. The sample records 1.8 million or so distinct CDR3 sequences, about two fifths being singletons. Concerning this clonotype: Its specificity is unknown.

Whole-study results and caveats: Older age went with lower TCR beta diversity per million T cells, in a roughly linear way.

Each of the donors had 9 to 10 milliliters of peripheral blood drawn into EDTA-treated Vacutainer tubes. Each sample provided at least 5 micrograms of extracted total RNA. What was sequenced was blood. The receptor was derived from a human donor in good health.

The CDR3 region has the DNA TGTGCCAGCGCCCGGGACAGTCAGGGGGGAAGGGATACGCAGTATTTT. This translates into CASARDSQGGRDTQYF. V gene TRBV27 combines with J gene TRBJ2-3; TRBD1 is a possible D gene (7 bases). The CDR3 loop spans 16 amino acids. The germline gives CDR1 MNHEY, CDR2 SMNVEV (reference sequence). Trimming cost V 8 bases and J 6 bases, with 24 bases left between them.